The present entry profiles one T cell receptor (beta chain) with its context. Its antigen is not known. The data derive from a study of shared clonotypes between healthy human individuals. Regarding the study as a whole: In contrast to clonotypes shared by all four donors, non-shared clonotypes had lower generation probabilities.

Repertoires were generated with immunoSEQ multiplex PCR, while TCRdb's copy carries only in-frame clones and drops some. The table includes millions of clones, 93% detected once. The receptor comes from a man younger than 35 in good health. Some clones in this sample may be carry-over from other donors' samples. The sample was naive CD4+ T cells from PBMCs. Subset specified: CD45RA+ positively selected.

The CDR3 bases are TGTGCCAGCAGCTTAGGCAGGGGTTATGAAAAACTGTTTTTT. Translated, it gives CASSLGRGYEKLFF. J is TRBJ1-4 and V is TRBV7-8, with a tentative D call TRBD1 (6 bases). Trimming pared 1 base from V and 6 bases from J, leaving 9 bases between. The V gene's germline CDR1 is SGHVS and CDR2 FQNEAQ. This CDR3 spans 14 amino acids.